This T cell receptor beta chain was found in a study of shared clonotypes between healthy human individuals. For the study at large: Per-donor plates numbered three CD4 naive, three CD4 memory, two CD8 naive and one CD8 memory. Study-level findings and limits: Represented diversity (both genetic and exposure-history) was limited by the small number of donors. Clonotype sharing among donors likely depends on sequencing depth. Relative to memory subsets, naive subsets generally showed larger estimated richness.

The repertoire was sequenced with immunoSEQ multiplex PCR; TCRdb's copy has only in-frame clones and lacks some. The repertoire has roughly 2 million clones, 85% to 95% of them found once; the top ten carry 0.85% to 1.2%. The naive CD8 fraction comprised CD45RO-negative cells positively selected for CCR7 and excluded terminally differentiated effector memory CD45RA+ cells. Comment on this clone: The antigen is unknown.

Germline values: CDR1 MDHEN, CDR2 SYDVKM. This CDR3 has 18 amino acids. Losses at the gene ends were 0 bases for V and 1 base for J; bases not matched to a gene: 4. The rearrangement uses TRBV28 and TRBJ2-1, with TRBD2 matching 12 bases. This receptor was taken from a man between 18 and 29 years old in good health. Material: naive CD8+ T cells sorted from blood. As DNA, the CDR3 is TGTGCCAGCAGTTTATGGACTAGCGGGGGACCTTCCTACAATGAGCAGTTCTTC. The encoded protein is CASSLWTSGGPSYNEQFF.